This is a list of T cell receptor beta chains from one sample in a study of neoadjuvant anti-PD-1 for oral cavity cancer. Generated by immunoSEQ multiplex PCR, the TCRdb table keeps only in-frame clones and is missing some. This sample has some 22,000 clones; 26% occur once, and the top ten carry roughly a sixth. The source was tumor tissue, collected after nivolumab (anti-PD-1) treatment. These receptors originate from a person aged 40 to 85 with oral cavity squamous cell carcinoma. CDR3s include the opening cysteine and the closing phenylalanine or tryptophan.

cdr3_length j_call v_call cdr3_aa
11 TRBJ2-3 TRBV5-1 CASSQGDTQYF
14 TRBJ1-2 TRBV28 CASSLEGGGLGYTF
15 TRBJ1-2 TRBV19 CASRPPRDRLYGYTF
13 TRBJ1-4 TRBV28 CASSSRTVEKLFF
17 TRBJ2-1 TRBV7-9 CASSAGLAGDYRNEQFF
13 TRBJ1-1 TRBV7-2 CASRRGRGTEAFF
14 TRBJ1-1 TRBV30 CAWRNGQGHTEAFF
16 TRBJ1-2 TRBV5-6 CASSLWDRGRWKGYTF
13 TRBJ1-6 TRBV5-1 CASSVRDESPLHF
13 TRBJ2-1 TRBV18 CASSPGQESEQFF
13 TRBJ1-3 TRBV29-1 CSARTVSGNTIYF
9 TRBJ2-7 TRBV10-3 CAIGPEGYF
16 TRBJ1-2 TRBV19 CASSIPGQGANYGYTF
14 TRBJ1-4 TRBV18 CASSRQSRNEKLFF
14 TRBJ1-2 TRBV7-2 CASSLSWDSLLYTF
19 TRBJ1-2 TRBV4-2 CASSQEEDGMQGKNYGYTF
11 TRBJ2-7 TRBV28 CASSTPREQYF
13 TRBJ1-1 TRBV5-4 CASSPELNTEAFF
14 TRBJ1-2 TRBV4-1 CASSQGRANYGYTF
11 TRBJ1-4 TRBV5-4 CASGTTEKLFF
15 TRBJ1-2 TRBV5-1 CASSTQTGGNYGYTF
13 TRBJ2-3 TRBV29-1 CSVEDPWTDTQYF
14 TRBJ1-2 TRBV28 CASSFWTLSYGYTF
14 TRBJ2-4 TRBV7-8 CASSLGRRENIQYF
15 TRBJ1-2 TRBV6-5 CASSYERKANYGYTF
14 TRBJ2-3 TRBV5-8 CASSTGTSTDTQYF
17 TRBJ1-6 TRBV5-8 CASSLIADSSYNSPLHF
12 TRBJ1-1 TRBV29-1 CSVERGTTEAFF
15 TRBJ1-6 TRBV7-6 CASSFGQGAYSPLHF
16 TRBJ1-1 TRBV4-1 CASSQGTGAGDTEAFF
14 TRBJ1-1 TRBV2 CASSVEGLNTEAFF
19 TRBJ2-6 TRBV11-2 CASSLVRGGTRSGANVLTF
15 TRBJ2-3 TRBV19 CASSIIKTGTDTQYF
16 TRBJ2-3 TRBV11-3 CASSLDSGTGTDTQYF
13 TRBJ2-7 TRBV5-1 CASSFVGGYEQYF
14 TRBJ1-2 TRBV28 CASSSLRQSYGYTF
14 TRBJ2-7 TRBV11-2 CASSLGSWVREQYF
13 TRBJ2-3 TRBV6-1 CASKAGGTDTQYF
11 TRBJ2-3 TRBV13 CASSLVNTQYF
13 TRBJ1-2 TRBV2 CASSEHQDRYYTF
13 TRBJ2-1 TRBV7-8 CASSLEASGVQFF